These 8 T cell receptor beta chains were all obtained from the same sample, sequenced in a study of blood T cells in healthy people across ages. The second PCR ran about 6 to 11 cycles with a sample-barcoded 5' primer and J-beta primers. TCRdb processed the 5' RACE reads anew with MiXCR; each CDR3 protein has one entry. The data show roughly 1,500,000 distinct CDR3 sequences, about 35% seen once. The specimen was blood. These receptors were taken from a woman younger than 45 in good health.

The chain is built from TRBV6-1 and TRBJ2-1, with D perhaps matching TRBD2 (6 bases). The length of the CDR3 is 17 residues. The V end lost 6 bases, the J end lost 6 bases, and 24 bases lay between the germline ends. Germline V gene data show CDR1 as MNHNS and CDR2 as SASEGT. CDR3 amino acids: CASSHSSAGGICNEQFF. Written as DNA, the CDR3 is TGTGCCAGCAGCCATTCTTCGGCTGGCGGGATTTGCAATGAGCAGTTCTTC.

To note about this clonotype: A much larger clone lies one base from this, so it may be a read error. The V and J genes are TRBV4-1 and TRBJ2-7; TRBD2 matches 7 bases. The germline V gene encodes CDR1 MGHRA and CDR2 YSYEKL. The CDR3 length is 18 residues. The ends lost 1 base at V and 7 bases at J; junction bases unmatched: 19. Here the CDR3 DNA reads TGCGCCAGCAGCCAAGGTATTGGGCAGCGGGGCCCCTACAATGAGCAGTACTTC. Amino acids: CASSQGIGQRGPYNEQYF.

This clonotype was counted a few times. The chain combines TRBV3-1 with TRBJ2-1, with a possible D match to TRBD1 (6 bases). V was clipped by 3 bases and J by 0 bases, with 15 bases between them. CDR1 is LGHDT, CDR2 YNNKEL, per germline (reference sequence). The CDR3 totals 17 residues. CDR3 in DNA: TGTGCCAGCAGCCAGAATAGGGGGATAAGCTCCTACAATGAGCAGTTCTTC. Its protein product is CASSQNRGISSYNEQFF.

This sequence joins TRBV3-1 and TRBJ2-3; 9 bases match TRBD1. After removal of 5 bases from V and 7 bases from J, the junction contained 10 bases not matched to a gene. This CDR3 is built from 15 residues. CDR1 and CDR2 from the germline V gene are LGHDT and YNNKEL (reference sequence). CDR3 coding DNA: TGTGCCAGCAGCAAACAGGGGGCCCTTACCAATACGCAGTATTTT. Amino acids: CASSKQGALTNTQYF.

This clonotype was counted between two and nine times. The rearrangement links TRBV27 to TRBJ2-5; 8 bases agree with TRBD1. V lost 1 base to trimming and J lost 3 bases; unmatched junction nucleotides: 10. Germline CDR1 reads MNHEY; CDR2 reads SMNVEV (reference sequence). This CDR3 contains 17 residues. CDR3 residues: CASSLYFPGGQKETQYF. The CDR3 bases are TGTGCCAGCAGTTTATATTTCCCAGGGGGCCAAAAAGAGACCCAGTACTTC.

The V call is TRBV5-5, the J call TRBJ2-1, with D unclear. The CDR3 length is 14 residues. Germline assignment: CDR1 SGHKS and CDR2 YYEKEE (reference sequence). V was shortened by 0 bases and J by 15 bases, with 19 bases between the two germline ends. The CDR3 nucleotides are TGTGCCAGCAGCTTGGGGTCCAACGGGCCTAGACCGTTCTTC. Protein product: CASSLGSNGPRPFF.

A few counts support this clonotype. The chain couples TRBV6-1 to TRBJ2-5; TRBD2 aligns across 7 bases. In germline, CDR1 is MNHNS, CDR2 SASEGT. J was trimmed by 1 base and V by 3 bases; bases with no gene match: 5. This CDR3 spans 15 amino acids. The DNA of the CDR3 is TGTGCCAGCAGTGAGGTTAGCGGGTTCCAAGAGACCCAGTACTTC. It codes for CASSEVSGFQETQYF.

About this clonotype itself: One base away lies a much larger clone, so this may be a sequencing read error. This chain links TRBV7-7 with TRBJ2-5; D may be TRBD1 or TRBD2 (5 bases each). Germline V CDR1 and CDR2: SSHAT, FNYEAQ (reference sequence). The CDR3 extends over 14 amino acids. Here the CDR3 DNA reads TGTGTCAGCAGCCAGGGACGGAACCAAGAGACCCAGTACTTC. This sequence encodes CVSSQGRNQETQYF.